Each of the 19 T cell receptor beta chains below was sequenced from the same sample in a study of OX40 agonist ivuxolimab in advanced cancers. TCRdb keeps only in-frame clones here, not all; method: immunoSEQ multiplex PCR. The sample lists tens of thousands of clones; 84% were seen once. Source: CD4+ or CD8+ T cells sorted from blood, taken in a trial of the OX40 agonist ivuxolimab. These receptors originate from an adult with an advanced solid tumor such as melanoma, head and neck, liver or kidney cancer.

The CDR3 nucleotides read TGTGCCAGTAGTATGGGCGGCTTGCGCTATGGCTACACCTTC. Amino acids: CASSMGGLRYGYTF. The chain joins TRBV19 to TRBJ1-2; D unresolved. CDR3 length: 14 residues. In germline, CDR1 is LNHDA, CDR2 SQIVND (reference sequence). Trimming left V 3 bases short and J 4 bases short, with 12 bases between.

The J gene is TRBJ2-7, the V gene TRBV10-2; TRBD2 matches at 12 bases. CDR1 is WSHSY and CDR2 is SAAADI in the germline V gene. CDR3 size: 14 residues. J was trimmed by 2 bases and V by 5 bases; bases with no gene match: 1. The chain's CDR3 is CASSRTSGTYEQYF. In DNA form, the CDR3 reads TGCGCCAGCAGTAGGACTAGCGGGACCTACGAGCAGTACTTC.

This clone came up once. Other DNA sequences within the sample encode an identical CDR3. This sequence joins TRBV6-1 and TRBJ2-7; TRBD1 matches at 8 bases. The length of the CDR3 is 16 residues. V shed 2 bases and J 2 bases; nucleotides not matched to a gene: 8. Per the germline V gene, CDR1 is MNHNS and CDR2 is SASEGT. The CDR3 protein is CASSEPSGTGPYEQYF. Written as DNA, the CDR3 is TGTGCCAGCAGTGAACCCTCCGGGACAGGACCCTACGAGCAGTACTTC.

V is TRBV10-2 and J is TRBJ1-1; D not resolved. The V and J ends lost 6 bases and 4 bases respectively, with 12 bases between them. The CDR3 runs 13 residues. Germline CDR1 reads WSHSY; CDR2 reads SAAADI. The CDR3 DNA is TGCGCCAGCAGATTGGACCGTGGCACTGAAGCTTTCTTT. Translated: CASRLDRGTEAFF.

The chain combines TRBV5-1 with TRBJ2-3; D is unresolved. CDR1 SGHRS and CDR2 YFSETQ come from the germline V gene. The CDR3 covers 14 residues. Between the trimmed V and J ends, which lost 4 bases and 4 bases, there was a span of 13 bases. CDR3 sequence: CASSRNPDADTQYF. DNA of the CDR3: TGCGCCAGCAGCCGAAACCCAGATGCAGATACGCAGTATTTT.

This clone was seen once. The chain couples TRBV7-7 to TRBJ2-1, with 12 bases identical to TRBD2. CDR1 is SSHAT and CDR2 is FNYEAQ in the germline V gene (reference sequence). The CDR3 consists of 13 residues. V gave up 5 bases and J gave up 12 bases; unmatched junction bases: 5. CDR3 DNA: TGTGCCAGCAGCGGACTAGCGGGGCTTCGGCAGTTCTTC. Residues: CASSGLAGLRQFF. The complete variable domain, with remaining parts taken from reference TRBV7-7 and TRBJ2-1, reads GAGVSQSPRYKVTKRGQDVTLRCDPISSHATLYWYQQALGQGPEFLTYFNYEAQPDKSGLPSDRFSAERPEGSISTLTIQRTEQRDSAMYRCASSGLAGLRQFFGPGTRLTVL.

The gene calls are TRBV6-1 and TRBJ2-7, with D perhaps matching TRBD2 (5 bases). Germline-derived CDR1 and CDR2 are MNHNS and SASEGT. With 7 bases removed from V and 2 bases from J, the gap between germline ends came to 12 bases. The CDR3 extends over 13 amino acids. The CDR3 bases are TGTGCCAGCATGAGAGACGGGACCTACGAGCAGTACTTC. Protein: CASMRDGTYEQYF.

V gene TRBV15 combines with J gene TRBJ1-3; D ambiguous. Germline V CDR1 and CDR2: LNHNV, YYDKDF (reference sequence). Deletions cut 2 bases from V and 0 bases from J, with 11 bases between. The CDR3 has 16 residues. This chain's CDR3 is CATSRSRRYSGNTIYF. In nucleotides, the CDR3 is TGTGCCACCAGCAGATCACGGAGATACTCTGGAAACACCATATATTTT.

The CDR3 is CASRGGTSAAYEQYF. As DNA, the CDR3 is TGTGCCAGCAGAGGAGGGACCTCAGCCGCCTACGAGCAGTACTTC. This chain joins TRBV2 and TRBJ2-7; tentatively, D is TRBD2 (6 bases). Per germline, CDR1 SNHLY and CDR2 FYNNEI. V was trimmed by 6 bases and J by 2 bases, leaving 17 bases between them. The CDR3 covers 15 residues.

The CDR3 protein is CASSLFSGRRGETQYF. The CDR3 DNA reads TGTGCCAGCAGTTTATTTAGCGGGAGAAGAGGAGAGACCCAGTACTTC. This rearrangement joins TRBV27 to TRBJ2-5; 9 positions match TRBD2. Germline trimming cut 1 base from V and 4 bases from J; bases unmatched to any gene: 7. The germline V gene encodes CDR1 MNHEY and CDR2 SMNVEV (reference sequence). The CDR3 spans 16 residues.

The rearrangement uses TRBV30 and TRBJ1-5; no clear D gene. Per germline, CDR1 GTSNPN and CDR2 SVGIG (reference sequence). The CDR3 is made up of 13 amino acids. The V and J ends lost 3 bases and 4 bases respectively, with 10 bases between them. The CDR3 loop is CAWRQAPNQPQHF. In DNA form, the CDR3 reads TGTGCCTGGAGGCAGGCACCTAATCAGCCCCAGCATTTT.

The chain uses TRBV10-1 and TRBJ2-3; tentative D call: TRBD1 (5 bases). From germline, CDR1 is WNHNN and CDR2 SYGVQD (reference sequence). V lost 8 bases to trimming and J lost 2 bases, with 11 bases between them. This CDR3 spans 13 amino acids. The CDR3 protein is CASCGALTDTQYF. DNA of the CDR3: TGCGCCAGCTGTGGGGCACTCACAGATACGCAGTATTTT.

This clone came up a few times. The rearrangement joins TRBV28 to TRBJ1-6; D remains ambiguous. CDR1 and CDR2 from the germline V gene are MDHEN and SYDVKM. V lost 1 base, J lost 10 bases, and 17 bases lay in between. This CDR3 has 16 residues. CDR3 bases: TGTGCCAGCAGTTTATTCGGTCAGGCTGGCCGATCACCCCTCCACTTT. Its protein product is CASSLFGQAGRSPLHF.

J is TRBJ2-6 and V is TRBV10-3, with 7 bases identical to TRBD1. This CDR3 is built from 16 residues. Germline CDR1 reads ENHRY; CDR2 reads SYGVKD. The J segment lost 2 bases and the V segment lost 10 bases, leaving 11 bases of the junction unmatched. The CDR3 sequence is CATTLTGTAGANVLTF. The CDR3 region has the DNA TGTGCCACCACCCTTACCGGGACAGCTGGGGCCAACGTCCTGACTTTC.

This clone occurred once. The chain has TRBV10-2 and TRBJ1-5; D might be TRBD1 (5 bases). V was clipped by 7 bases and J by 0 bases, with 7 bases between them. This CDR3 region has 13 residues. The germline V gene has CDR1 WSHSY and CDR2 SAAADI. The CDR3 loop is CASTGLSNQPQHF. Here the CDR3 DNA reads TGCGCCAGCACAGGGCTTAGCAATCAGCCCCAGCATTTT.

There are a few counts of this clone. This chain uses TRBV18 with TRBJ1-2; tentative D call: TRBD1 (6 bases). V was cut by 6 bases and J by 4 bases, with 12 bases left in between. The CDR3 has 13 amino acids. The germline V gene encodes CDR1 KGHSH and CDR2 LQKENI. The CDR3 region is CASSSGEGYGYTF. CDR3 sequence (DNA): TGTGCCAGCTCTTCAGGGGAGGGCTATGGCTACACCTTC.

The chain couples TRBV7-2 to TRBJ1-2; maybe TRBD1 (6 bases). Trimming removed 5 bases at V and 8 bases at J, with 15 bases between. The CDR3 runs 13 residues. Germline V gives CDR1 SGHTA, CDR2 FQGNSA. The CDR3 DNA is TGTGCCAGCAGCCAAGGACAGTTTTTAGGCTACACCTTC. The encoded protein is CASSQGQFLGYTF.

This clone was picked up one time. The chain carries TRBV19 and TRBJ1-5; D is uncertain. The germline V gene has CDR1 LNHDA and CDR2 SQIVND (reference sequence). The V gene lost 1 base and the J gene lost 4 bases, with 14 bases spanning the gap. The CDR3 covers 16 residues. CDR3 nucleotide sequence: TGTGCCAGTAGTATAGTATCCAGCAGAAGGAATCAGCCCCAGCATTTT. Protein: CASSIVSSRRNQPQHF.

This clone was counted only a few times. V usage is TRBV5-6 and J usage is TRBJ2-5; D ambiguous. Germline CDR1 SGHDT, CDR2 YYEEEE. The CDR3 has 14 residues. Trimming removed 0 bases from V and 2 bases from J, with 8 bases in between. This chain's CDR3 is CASSLGSRQETQYF. The CDR3 nucleotides are TGTGCCAGCAGCTTGGGGAGCAGACAAGAGACCCAGTACTTC. The complete variable domain, with remaining parts taken from reference TRBV5-6 and TRBJ2-5, reads DAGVTQSPTHLIKTRGQQVTLRCSPKSGHDTVSWYQQALGQGPQFIFQYYEEEERQRGNFPDRFSGHQFPNYSSELNVNALLLGDSALYLCASSLGSRQETQYFGPGTRLLVL.